This T cell receptor beta chain stems from a study of OX40 agonist ivuxolimab in advanced cancers. Study-level results: Low levels of normalized T-cell clonal expansion also appeared in some nonresponders.

Notes on this clone: Its matching antigen is unknown.

The CDR3 sequence is 18 residues long. Germline V gene sequence: CDR1 SNHLY, CDR2 FYNNEI. The V gene end was trimmed by 2 bases and the J gene end by 2 bases; junction bases not matched to a gene: 13. The repertoire was sequenced with immunoSEQ multiplex PCR; TCRdb's copy has only in-frame clones and lacks some. The sample lists about 25,000 clones, around 85% occurring once. The chain couples TRBV2 to TRBJ2-7; 9 bases are shared with TRBD2. The sequencing used CD4+ or CD8+ T cells sorted from blood, collected in a trial of the OX40 agonist ivuxolimab. The TCR sequence derives from an adult with an advanced solid tumor such as melanoma, head and neck, liver or kidney cancer. CDR3 loop: CASSEPSGGPRTPYEQYF. The CDR3 bases are TGTGCCAGCAGTGAACCCAGCGGGGGGCCCCGTACCCCCTACGAGCAGTACTTC.